Described below is a single T cell receptor beta chain sequence and its context. What antigen it recognizes has not been identified. No base quality information exists; no much larger clone differs at one position. The data derive from a study of T-cell reconstitution after alpha-beta-depleted transplantation in children (dated by TCRdb to about 2016). Regarding the complete study: T-cell immune reconstitution after TCRalphabeta/CD19-depleted allogeneic hematopoietic cell transplantation in children was quantitatively tracked in the study by means of TCR repertoire profiling.

Receptors were amplified or captured by PCR. The run used an Illumina HiSeq 2500. TCR library preparation used molecular barcoding, with unique molecular identifiers applied to normalize quantification of the TCRbeta repertoire. In-frame beta chains were kept once TCRdb had trimmed the public reads at Q25 with fastp and called clones with MiXCR. Rows with one shared CDR3 protein collapse into an entry with the most common genes and DNA. The sample has a few hundred thousand distinct CDR3 sequences on record, approximately 10% of them singletons. Around 2.5% of the sample comes from the top ten. Spanning cysteine to phenylalanine, the CDR3 consists of 14 amino acids. Only the CDR3 DNA is retained, 42 bases long and in frame from the first base. The germline V gene (reference sequence) provides CDR1 LGHDT and CDR2 YNNKEL. Trimming accounts for 4 bases at V and 8 bases at J, while the number of junction bases matched to no gene is 3.

This receptor was identified in a human donor who donated a stem cell graft to a child with acute lymphoblastic leukemia. The sequencing here drew on PBMCs from the stem cell graft donor, taken from the stem cell graft. Here the chain combines TRBV3-1 and TRBJ1-4, and TRBD1 aligns with 11 junction nucleotides. The base sequence is TGTGCCAGCAGCCGGACAGGGGGCGAAGAAAAACTGTTTTTT. This encodes CASSRTGGEEKLFF.